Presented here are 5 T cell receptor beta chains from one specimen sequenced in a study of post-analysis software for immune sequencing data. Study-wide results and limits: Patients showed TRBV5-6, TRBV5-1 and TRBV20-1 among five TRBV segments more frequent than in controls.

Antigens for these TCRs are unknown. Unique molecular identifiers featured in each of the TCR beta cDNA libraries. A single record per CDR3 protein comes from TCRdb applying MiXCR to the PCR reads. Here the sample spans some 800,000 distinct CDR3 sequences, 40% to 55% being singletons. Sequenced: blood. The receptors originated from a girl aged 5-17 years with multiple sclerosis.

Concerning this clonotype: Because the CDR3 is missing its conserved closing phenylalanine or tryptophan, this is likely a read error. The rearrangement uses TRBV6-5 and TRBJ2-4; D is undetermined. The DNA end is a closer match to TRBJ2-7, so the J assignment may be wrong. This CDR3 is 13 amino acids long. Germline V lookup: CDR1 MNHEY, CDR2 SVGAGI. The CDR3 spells CASSANGANEQYS. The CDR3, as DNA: TGTGCCAGCAGTGCGAATGGCGCCAACGAGCAGTACTCC.

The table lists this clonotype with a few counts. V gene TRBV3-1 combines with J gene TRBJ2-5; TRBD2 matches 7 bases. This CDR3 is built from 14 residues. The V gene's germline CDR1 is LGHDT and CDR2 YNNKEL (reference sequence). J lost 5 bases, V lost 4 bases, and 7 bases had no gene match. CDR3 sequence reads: CASSREGTRETQYF. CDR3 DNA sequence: TGTGCCAGCAGCCGGGAGGGTACTAGGGAGACCCAGTACTTC.

As DNA, the CDR3 is TGTGCCAGCAGCCCCGGGACAGGGATAAGCGCCCAGTACTTC. It is translated as CASSPGTGISAQYF. The chain joins TRBV27 to TRBJ2-5; the match to TRBD1 covers 9 bases. The CDR3 covers 14 residues. Per the germline V gene, CDR1 is MNHEY and CDR2 is SMNVEV (reference sequence). V shed 6 bases, J shed 9 bases, and the junction held 11 bases outside the gene matches.

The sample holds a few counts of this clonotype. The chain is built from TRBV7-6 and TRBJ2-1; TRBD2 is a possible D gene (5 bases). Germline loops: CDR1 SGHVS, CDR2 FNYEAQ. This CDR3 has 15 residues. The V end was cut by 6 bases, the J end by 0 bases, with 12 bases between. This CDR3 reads CASRTAGSSYNEQFF. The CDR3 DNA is TGTGCCAGCAGGACCGCTGGGAGCTCCTACAATGAGCAGTTCTTC.

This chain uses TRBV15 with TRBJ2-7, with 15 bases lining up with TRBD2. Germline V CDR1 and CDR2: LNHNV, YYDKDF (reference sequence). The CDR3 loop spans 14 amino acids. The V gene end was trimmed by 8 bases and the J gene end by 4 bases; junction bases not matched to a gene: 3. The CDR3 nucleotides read TGTGCCACCGCGGGACTAGCGGGAGGTTACGAGCAGTACTTC. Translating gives CATAGLAGGYEQYF.